This record concerns one TCR beta chain sequence. Its antigen remains unknown. V dropped 10 bases and J dropped 0 bases, with 6 bases sitting between them. CDR1 is MNHNS and CDR2 is SASEGT in the germline V gene. The CDR3 contains 11 residues. This specimen comes from a study of glioma-infiltrating T cells. Amplification of TCR alpha and beta CDR3 regions from RNA used iRepertoire nested multiplex PCR. TCRdb analysed the multiplex PCR reads with MiXCR anew, one entry per CDR3 protein. The sample holds over 120,000 distinct CDR3 sequences, 35% to 50% seen once. Study-level results: Only very few CDR3 sequences appeared in both tissue and blood. Tissue-blood divergence was below expectation in non-neoplastic patients, above in gliomas.

The clonotype originates from a human donor with low-grade glioma or glioblastoma, undergoing nonglioma brain surgery, or in good health (not recorded which). Sequencing was done on a sample of glioma tissue, nonneoplastic brain tissue, or PBMCs (not recorded which). The rearrangement uses TRBV6-1 and TRBJ1-2; D may be TRBD1 (5 bases). CDR3 residues: CATTANYGYTF. The CDR3 coding sequence is TGTGCCACGACAGCTAACTATGGCTACACCTTC.